The 2 T cell receptor beta chains presented below share a single source sample, sequenced in a study of radiotherapy plus CTLA-4 blockade in lung cancer. Using immunoSEQ multiplex PCR, the repertoire was profiled, and TCRdb retains in-frame clones only, with some absent. Here the sample spans about 88,000 clones, roughly 78% being singletons. Sequences were derived from peripheral blood, sampled from a patient treated with radiotherapy plus ipilimumab. These receptors were obtained from a human donor with non-small cell lung cancer that progressed on radiotherapy plus ipilimumab.

This chain links TRBV19 with TRBJ1-1; D possibly corresponds to TRBD1 (5 bases). CDR1 and CDR2 (germline): LNHDA, SQIVND (reference sequence). The CDR3 spans 16 residues. V lost 7 bases to trimming and J lost 1 base, with 19 bases between them. As DNA, the CDR3 is TGTGCCAGTACCCCCGGGGACTGGGGCCCGAACACTGAAGCTTTCTTT. This sequence encodes CASTPGDWGPNTEAFF. Using reference TRBV19 and TRBJ1-1 for the parts outside the CDR3, the full variable domain is DGGITQSPKYLFRKEGQNVTLSCEQNLNHDAMYWYRQDPGQGLRLIYYSQIVNDFQKGDIAEGYSVSREKKESFPLTVTSAQKNPTAFYLCASTPGDWGPNTEAFFGQGTRLTVV.

The chain carries TRBV7-8 and TRBJ2-1, with D perhaps matching TRBD2 (5 bases). Germline V gene lookup returns CDR1 SGHVS and CDR2 FQNEAQ. Trimming removed 1 base from V and 0 bases from J, with 7 bases in between. This CDR3 region has 15 residues. The DNA of the CDR3 is TGTGCCAGCAGCTTAGAAGGAGGCTCCTACAATGAGCAGTTCTTC. Protein sequence: CASSLEGGSYNEQFF.